One and the same sample provided the 3 T cell receptor beta chains below, sequenced in a study of blood T cell repertoires in COVID-19. The assay was immunoSEQ multiplex PCR, and TCRdb's table has in-frame clones only and misses some. This table has under 300,000 clones, approximately 85% appearing once. The sequenced sample consisted of peripheral blood. Receptors were obtained from a woman in her sixties or seventies with acute or convalescent COVID-19.

Notes on this clone: Within the sample, other DNA sequences also encode this same CDR3. V and J are TRBV28 and TRBJ1-1; a weak D match, TRBD1 (6 bases). The CDR3 sequence is 13 residues long. V was trimmed by 8 bases and J by 8 bases, leaving 18 bases between them. The V gene's germline CDR1 is MDHEN and CDR2 SYDVKM. This CDR3 is CASASGGASEAFF. The CDR3 bases are TGTGCCAGCGCCTCGGGGGGGGCCAGCGAAGCTTTCTTT.

The genes are TRBV5-1 and TRBJ2-5; TRBD2 aligns across 7 bases. The J segment lost 5 bases and the V segment lost 0 bases, leaving 7 bases of the junction unmatched. Looked up from germline, CDR1 is SGHRS and CDR2 is YFSETQ. The CDR3 covers 15 residues. CDR3 in amino acids: CASSLASGVGETQYF. The CDR3 DNA reads TGCGCCAGCAGCTTGGCGAGCGGGGTCGGGGAGACCCAGTACTTC.

This clone came up a few times. The chain employs TRBV30 and TRBJ1-1; 7 positions agree with TRBD1. CDR1 and CDR2 from the germline V gene are GTSNPN and SVGIG (reference sequence). The CDR3 loop spans 20 amino acids. The junction had 21 bases not matched to a gene; V was cut back by 2 bases and J by 0 bases. CDR3: CAWSFPYLSGGTSMNTEAFF. For the CDR3, the DNA is TGTGCCTGGAGTTTCCCATACCTTTCAGGGGGAACTTCGATGAACACTGAAGCTTTCTTT. Full variable domain (missing parts from reference TRBV30 and TRBJ1-1): SQTIHQWPATLVQPVGSPLSLECTVEGTSNPNLYWYRQAAGRGLQLLFYSVGIGQISSEVPQNLSASRPQDRQFILSSKKLLLSDSGFYLCAWSFPYLSGGTSMNTEAFFGQGTRLTVV.